The following is a TCR beta chain sequence with its context. Its target is not known. CDR3 length equals 16 residues. CDR1 SQVTM and CDR2 ANQGSEA come from the germline V gene. With 1 base clipped from V and 4 bases from J, the junction kept 11 bases outside the gene matches. The sample originates from a study of molecular identifiers for immune sequencing clone quantification. Overall study results and limits: Barcode sharing among identical TCR molecules could make large clones appear smaller.

From approximately 20,000 to 1,000,000 sorted cells, naive CD8 libraries were generated with 10%, 30% or 50% RNA. Naive CD8 T cell sorting was performed on the CD8+CD4-CCR7+CD45RA+ phenotype. Via MiXCR, TCRdb re-called the PCR reads, giving one row per CDR3 protein. The sample includes about 86,000 distinct CDR3 sequences, approximately 23% of them seen just once. Sequencing was done on a sample of naive CD8+ T cells from blood, with Jurkat cell RNA spiked in. As to subset: FACS-sorted CD8+CD4-CCR7+CD45RA+ naive T cells. V and J are TRBV29-1 and TRBJ1-2; 8 bases align to TRBD1. This sequence was found in a human donor in good health. Some libraries in this study had Jurkat cell RNA spiked in. For the CDR3, the DNA is TGCAGCGTTGAAGGACAGGGGCGGTTTGTTAGCTATGGCTACACCTTC. Its protein product is CSVEGQGRFVSYGYTF.